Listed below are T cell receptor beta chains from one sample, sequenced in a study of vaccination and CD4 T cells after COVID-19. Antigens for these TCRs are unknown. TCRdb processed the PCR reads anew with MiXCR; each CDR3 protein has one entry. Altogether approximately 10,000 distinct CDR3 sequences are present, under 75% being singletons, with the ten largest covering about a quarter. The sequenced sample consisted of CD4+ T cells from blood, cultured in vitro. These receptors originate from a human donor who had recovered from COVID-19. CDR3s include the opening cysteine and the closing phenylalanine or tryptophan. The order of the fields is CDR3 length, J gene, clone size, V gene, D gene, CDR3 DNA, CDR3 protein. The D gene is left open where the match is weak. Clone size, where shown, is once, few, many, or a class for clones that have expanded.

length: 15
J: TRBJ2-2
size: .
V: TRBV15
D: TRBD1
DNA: TGTGCCACCAGCAAGGACAGGGGGTTCACCGGGGAGCTGTTTTTT
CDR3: CATSKDRGFTGELFF

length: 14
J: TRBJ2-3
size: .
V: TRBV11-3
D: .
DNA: TGTGCCAGCAGCTCCATGACAGTCACAGATACGCAGTATTTT
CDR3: CASSSMTVTDTQYF

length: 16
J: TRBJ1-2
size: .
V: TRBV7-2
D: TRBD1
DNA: TGTGCCAGCAGCGCAACCCTGGGACAGGGGTTAAATGGCTACACCTTC
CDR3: CASSATLGQGLNGYTF

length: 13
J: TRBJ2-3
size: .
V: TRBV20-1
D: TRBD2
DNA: TGCAGTGCTTTAGCGGGAGGAGGGGATACGCAGTATTTT
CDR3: CSALAGGGDTQYF

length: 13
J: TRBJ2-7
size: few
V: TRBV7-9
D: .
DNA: TGTGCCAGCAGCTTTGCAAATGGGGACGAGCAGTACTTC
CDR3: CASSFANGDEQYF

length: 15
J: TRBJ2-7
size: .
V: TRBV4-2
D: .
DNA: TGTGCCAGCAGCCAAGGAGCGGTCGGTCCCTACGAGCAGTACTTC
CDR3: CASSQGAVGPYEQYF

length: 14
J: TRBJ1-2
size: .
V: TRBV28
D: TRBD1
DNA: TGTGCCAGCAGTCTTCTGACAGGGAACTATGGCTACACCTTC
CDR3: CASSLLTGNYGYTF

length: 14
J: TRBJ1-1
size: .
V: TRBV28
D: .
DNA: TGTGCCACCATCCCGGCTTCACCTAGGACTGAAGCTTTCTTT
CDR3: CATIPASPRTEAFF

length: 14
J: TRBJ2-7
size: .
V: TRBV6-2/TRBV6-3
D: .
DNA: TGTGCCAGCATCTATGGAGGGGCTTCATCTGAGCAGTACTTC
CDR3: CASIYGGASSEQYF

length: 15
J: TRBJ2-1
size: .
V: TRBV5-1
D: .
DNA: TGCGCCAGCAGCTTCAAGGGGGGATCTTACAATGAGCAGTTCTTC
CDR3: CASSFKGGSYNEQFF

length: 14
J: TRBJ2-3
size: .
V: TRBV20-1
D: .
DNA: TGCAGTGCTAGAGATCCCCATAGCACAGATACGCAGTATTTT
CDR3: CSARDPHSTDTQYF

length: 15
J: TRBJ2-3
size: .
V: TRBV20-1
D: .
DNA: TGCAGTGCTAGAGATCCGCAGGGGCGGGGAGATACGCAGTATTTT
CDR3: CSARDPQGRGDTQYF

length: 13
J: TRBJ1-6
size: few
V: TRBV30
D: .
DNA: TGTGCCTGGAGTCACGACAGTGCTTCACCCCTCCACTTT
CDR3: CAWSHDSASPLHF

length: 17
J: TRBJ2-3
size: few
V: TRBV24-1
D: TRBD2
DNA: TGTGCCACCAGTGATCCGGGACTAGCGGGTGGTACAGATACGCAGTATTTT
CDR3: CATSDPGLAGGTDTQYF

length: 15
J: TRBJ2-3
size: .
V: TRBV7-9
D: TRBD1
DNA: TGTGCCAGCGTCCATCCGGGACAGCTCACAGATACGCAGTATTTT
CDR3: CASVHPGQLTDTQYF

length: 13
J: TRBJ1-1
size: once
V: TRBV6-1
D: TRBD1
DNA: TGTGCGGCACGGGGACAGGGGGTGGGTGAGGCTTTCTTT
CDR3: CAARGQGVGEAFF

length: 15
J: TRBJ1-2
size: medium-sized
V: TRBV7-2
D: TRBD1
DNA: TGTGCCAGCAGCCCCGGACAGGGGCCTTACTATGGCTACACCTTC
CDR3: CASSPGQGPYYGYTF

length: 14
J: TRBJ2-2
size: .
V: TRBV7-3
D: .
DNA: TGTGCCAGCAGCACTCAAAGGGGCCCCGGGGAGCTGTTTTTT
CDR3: CASSTQRGPGELFF

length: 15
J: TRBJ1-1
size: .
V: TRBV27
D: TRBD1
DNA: TGTGCCAGCAGTCCTGGGACAGGTTGGAACACTGAAGCTTTCTTT
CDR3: CASSPGTGWNTEAFF

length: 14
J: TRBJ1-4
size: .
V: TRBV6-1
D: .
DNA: TGTGCCAGCAGTGGGGACACGGTGAATGAAAAACTGTTTTTT
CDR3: CASSGDTVNEKLFF

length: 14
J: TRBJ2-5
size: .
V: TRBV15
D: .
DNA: TGTGCCACCAGCAGAGAGTTGTACCAAGAGACCCAGTACTTC
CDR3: CATSRELYQETQYF

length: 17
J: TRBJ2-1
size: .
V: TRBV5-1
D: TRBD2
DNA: TGCGCCAGCAGCTGGGGACTAGCGGGAGCCTCCTACAATGAGCAGTTCTTC
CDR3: CASSWGLAGASYNEQFF

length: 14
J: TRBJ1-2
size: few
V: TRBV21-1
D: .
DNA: TGTGCCAGCAGCACTTTCCGGGCAGACTATGGCTACACCTTC
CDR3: CASSTFRADYGYTF

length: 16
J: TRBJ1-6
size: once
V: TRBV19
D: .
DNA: TGTGCCAGTAGTATCTCAGGGAGCTCCTATAATTCACCCCTCCACTTT
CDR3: CASSISGSSYNSPLHF

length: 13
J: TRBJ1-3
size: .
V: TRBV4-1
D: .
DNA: TGCGCCAGCAGCCAAGATCGGACTAGCACCATATATTTT
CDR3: CASSQDRTSTIYF

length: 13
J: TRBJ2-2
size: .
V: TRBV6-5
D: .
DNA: TGTGCCAGCAGTTACTCGTTTTCCGGGGAGCCGTTTTTT
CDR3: CASSYSFSGEPFF

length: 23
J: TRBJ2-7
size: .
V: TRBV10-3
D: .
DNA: TGTGCCATCAGTGATATGGATGGGACAGGGGGCAAAGTGCGGACTAGCGGGACCTACGAGCAGTACTTC
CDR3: CAISDMDGTGGKVRTSGTYEQYF

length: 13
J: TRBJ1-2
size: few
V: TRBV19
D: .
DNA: TGTGCCAGTAGTTTCCTGGATAACTATGGCTACACCTTC
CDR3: CASSFLDNYGYTF

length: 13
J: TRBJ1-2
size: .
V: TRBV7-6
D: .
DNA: TGTGCCAGCAGCGAGCCGGGTTCCAATGGCTACACCTTC
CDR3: CASSEPGSNGYTF